This is a list of T cell receptor beta chains from one sample in a study of cytomegalovirus exposure and HLA in healthy donors. Clones were sequenced by immunoSEQ multiplex PCR, and TCRdb holds only the in-frame ones, with some missing. The data show more than 130,000 clones, about 78% seen once. Sequenced material: PBMCs. Receptors originate from a man younger than 35 in good health and CMV-seronegative. Both conserved end residues are part of each CDR3. The D gene is left open where the match is weak. Size is stated for part of the rows, as once, few or many counts, or as a class when the clone is expanded.

j_call	clone_size	d_call	v_call	cdr3_nt	cdr3_aa
TRBJ1-5	NA	NA	TRBV21-1	TGTGCCAGCAACGCGACAGGGTTCAGCAATCAGCCCCAGCATTTT	CASNATGFSNQPQHF
TRBJ2-1	NA	TRBD2	TRBV10-1	TGCGCCAGCAGTGACCCCGGACTAGCGGGAGAAAATGAGCAGTTCTTC	CASSDPGLAGENEQFF
TRBJ2-1	NA	TRBD1	TRBV6-6	TGTGCCAGCAGTCGAACAGGGGGGCTCTACAATGAGCAGTTCTTC	CASSRTGGLYNEQFF
TRBJ2-7	NA	TRBD2	TRBV7-9	TGTGCCAGCAGAGTGACTAGCGGGAACGAAAGCTCCTACGAGCAGTACTTC	CASRVTSGNESSYEQYF
TRBJ1-4	few	NA	TRBV6-1	TGTGCCAGCAGTGAAGGAGGCCGGGGTTCTAATGAAAAACTGTTTTTT	CASSEGGRGSNEKLFF
TRBJ1-2	NA	NA	TRBV5-4	TGTGCCAGCAGCTCGTGGGGGCTCTATGGCTACACCTTC	CASSSWGLYGYTF
TRBJ1-1	NA	NA	TRBV5-4	TGTGCCAGCAGCTTGGGAGGGCTGAACACTGAAGCTTTCTTT	CASSLGGLNTEAFF
TRBJ2-3	NA	NA	TRBV7-3	TGTGCCAGCAGTTTAACTCCAGGCACAGATACGCAGTATTTT	CASSLTPGTDTQYF
TRBJ1-1	NA	NA	TRBV19	TGTGCCAGTAGTAAAGGACAAGTTGTTACTGAAGCTTTCTTT	CASSKGQVVTEAFF
TRBJ2-2	NA	TRBD1	TRBV7-6	TGTGCCAGCAGCTTAGCGACAGGGGGGAGCGGGGAGCTGTTTTTT	CASSLATGGSGELFF
TRBJ2-2	NA	NA	TRBV27	TGTGCCAGCAGTTTATCATCCAGGGTCACCGGGGAGCTGTTTTTT	CASSLSSRVTGELFF
TRBJ1-2	NA	NA	TRBV9	TGTGCCAGCAGCGCTGCAGGGGACTATGGCTACACCTTC	CASSAAGDYGYTF
TRBJ2-1	NA	TRBD2	TRBV27	TGTGCCAGCGGGGGACTAGCGGGAGAAGGAGAGCAGTTCTTC	CASGGLAGEGEQFF
TRBJ1-1	NA	NA	TRBV2	TGTGCCAGCATACAGTTATTCACTGAAGCTTTCTTT	CASIQLFTEAFF
TRBJ2-6	NA	NA	TRBV11-2	TGTGCCAGCAACCTGAGACCTACTAGCTCTGGGGCCAACGTCCTGACTTTC	CASNLRPTSSGANVLTF
TRBJ2-7	NA	TRBD2	TRBV5-1	TGCGCCAGCAGCCTCCATTCAGCGGGAGGTCGGGAGCAGTACTTC	CASSLHSAGGREQYF
TRBJ2-1	NA	TRBD2	TRBV27	TGTGCCAGCAGTTGGACAGGAAGAGGGACTAGCGTATACAATGAGCAGTTCTTC	CASSWTGRGTSVYNEQFF